Following are 32 T cell receptor beta chains from one sample sequenced in a study of T cell responses to AZD1222 COVID-19 vaccine. Assay used: immunoSEQ multiplex PCR; TCRdb lists only in-frame clones, some missing. The data hold approximately 150,000 clones, with about 90% observed a single time. Specimen: peripheral blood, collected on day 0 of AZD1222 vaccination. These receptors came from an adult in good health.

The chain employs TRBV5-6 and TRBJ2-1, with 11 positions matching TRBD2. Losses at the gene ends were 2 bases for V and 8 bases for J; bases not matched to a gene: 6. CDR1 and CDR2 (germline): SGHDT, YYEEEE. This CDR3 comprises 15 residues. CDR3 region: CASSFRTSGHDEQFF. CDR3 nucleotides: TGTGCCAGCAGCTTTAGGACTAGCGGGCACGATGAGCAGTTCTTC.

The chain is built from TRBV6-5 and TRBJ1-6; D is unclear. CDR1 and CDR2 (germline): MNHEY, SVGAGI. CDR3 size: 15 residues. Trimming left V 6 bases short and J 5 bases short, with 14 bases between. DNA of the CDR3: TGTGCCAGCAGCCTAGCCTCAGAAAATAATTCACCCCTCCACTTT. It yields the protein CASSLASENNSPLHF.

V gene TRBV10-3 combines with J gene TRBJ1-2; TRBD1 matches 8 bases. This CDR3 comprises 14 residues. The germline CDR1 and CDR2 sequences are ENHRY and SYGVKD. The ends lost 0 bases at V and 10 bases at J; junction bases unmatched: 7. CDR3: CAISESDRARAYTF. CDR3 in DNA: TGTGCCATCAGTGAGTCGGACAGGGCTAGAGCCTACACCTTC.

This clone was seen a single time. V usage is TRBV10-1 and J usage is TRBJ2-3; TRBD1 is a possible D gene (6 bases). Trimming stripped 6 bases from V and 1 base from J, with 14 bases between. The CDR3 is 15 amino acids. Germline V gene lookup returns CDR1 WNHNN and CDR2 SYGVQD (reference sequence). The chain's CDR3 is CASSPGTTRTDTQYF. The CDR3 DNA follows: TGCGCCAGCAGCCCCGGGACAACCCGCACAGATACGCAGTATTTT.

The rearrangement links TRBV11-2 to TRBJ2-5, with 13 bases aligning to TRBD2. Germline CDR1 reads SGHAT; CDR2 reads FQNNGV. V shed 3 bases, J shed 5 bases, and the junction held 6 bases outside the gene matches. The CDR3 is 16 residues long. CDR3: CASSFGLAGVRETQYF. The CDR3 nucleotides are TGTGCCAGCAGCTTCGGACTAGCGGGAGTAAGGGAGACCCAGTACTTC.

The chain uses TRBV7-2 and TRBJ2-3; 12 bases are shared with TRBD2. CDR3 length: 18 amino acids. Trimming at V came to 4 bases and at J to 1 base, leaving 9 bases not matched to a gene. Germline V gene data show CDR1 as SGHTA and CDR2 as FQGNSA. DNA for the CDR3: TGTGCCAGCAGCTCCCCTAGCGGGAGGGCTCTCCGCACAGATACGCAGTATTTT. Its protein product is CASSSPSGRALRTDTQYF.

The chain uses TRBV6-5 and TRBJ2-7; 8 bases fit TRBD1. This CDR3 has 13 amino acids. Germline V lookup: CDR1 MNHEY, CDR2 SVGAGI. V shed 6 bases, J shed 5 bases, and the junction held 6 bases outside the gene matches. CDR3 region: CASSADRGHEQYF. CDR3 in DNA: TGTGCCAGCAGCGCCGACAGGGGACACGAGCAGTACTTC.

This clone was recorded only once. The V gene is TRBV19, the J gene TRBJ2-7, with D tentatively TRBD1 (6 bases). The germline V gene has CDR1 LNHDA and CDR2 SQIVND (reference sequence). V was trimmed by 1 base and J by 4 bases, leaving 14 bases between them. This CDR3 is 15 amino acids long. The CDR3 sequence: CASSIGSGTLYEQYF. The DNA for the CDR3 is TGTGCCAGTAGTATAGGATCCGGGACACTGTACGAGCAGTACTTC.

This rearrangement joins TRBV3-1 (or the pseudogene TRBV3-2) to TRBJ2-3; D gene uncertain. The CDR3 has 16 residues. V was pared by 7 bases and J by 1 base, with 18 bases between. CDR1 LGHDT and CDR2 YNNKEL come from the germline V gene (reference sequence). CDR3 sequence: CASTLGSGLRTDTQYF. The DNA for the CDR3 is TGTGCCAGCACCCTAGGGTCAGGCCTACGCACAGATACGCAGTATTTT.

The chain joins TRBV5-1 to TRBJ2-7; possibly TRBD1 for D (5 bases). The germline CDR1 and CDR2 sequences are SGHRS and YFSETQ. The V end was cut by 0 bases, the J end by 3 bases, with 10 bases between. This CDR3 is built from 14 residues. CDR3 DNA sequence: TGCGCCAGCAGCTTGGGGGTCAGGGACTACGAGCAGTACTTC. Its translation: CASSLGVRDYEQYF.

The chain employs TRBV2 and TRBJ1-1; a possible D gene is TRBD1 (5 bases). The length of the CDR3 is 14 residues. The germline V gene encodes CDR1 SNHLY and CDR2 FYNNEI. With 5 bases removed from V and 1 base from J, the gap between germline ends came to 11 bases. The CDR3 region has the DNA TGTGCCAGCAGTCCCCGGACATCGAACACTGAAGCTTTCTTT. This codes for CASSPRTSNTEAFF.

The genes are TRBV18 and TRBJ1-1; D uncertain. Germline-derived CDR1 and CDR2 are KGHSH and LQKENI. Trimming stripped 3 bases from V and 0 bases from J, with 8 bases between. The CDR3 contains 14 residues. The CDR3: CASSPTNMNTEAFF. The CDR3 coding sequence is TGTGCCAGCTCACCGACAAACATGAACACTGAAGCTTTCTTT.

This chain uses TRBV7-2 with TRBJ2-7; TRBD1 agrees at 12 bases. The length of the CDR3 is 19 residues. V lost 0 bases and J lost 0; bases outside the gene matches: 9. Per the germline V gene, CDR1 is SGHTA and CDR2 is FQGNSA. CDR3 loop: CASSLAGTGGWMASYEQYF. DNA of the CDR3: TGTGCCAGCAGCTTAGCGGGGACAGGGGGCTGGATGGCCTCCTACGAGCAGTACTTC.

The chain combines TRBV24-1 with TRBJ2-3, with D perhaps matching TRBD1 or TRBD2 (6 bases each). This CDR3 is 15 amino acids long. Looked up from germline, CDR1 is KGHDR and CDR2 is SFDVKD. The ends were cut back, 1 base at V and 3 bases at J, with 10 bases in the middle. The CDR3, as DNA: TGTGCCACCAGTGATTTTCAGGGGAGGACAGATACGCAGTATTTT. Translation: CATSDFQGRTDTQYF.

The chain links TRBV28 to TRBJ1-1; D possibly corresponds to TRBD1 (6 bases). The germline V gene has CDR1 MDHEN and CDR2 SYDVKM. This CDR3 comprises 17 residues. Trimming pared 3 bases from V and 2 bases from J, leaving 19 bases between. The DNA for the CDR3 is TGTGCCAGCAGTTTGTGGGGAATCCGACAGGTCAACACTGAAGCTTTCTTT. Translation: CASSLWGIRQVNTEAFF. Supplemented by reference TRBV28 and TRBJ1-1, the full variable domain reads DVKVTQSSRYLVKRTGEKVFLECVQDMDHENMFWYRQDPGLGLRLIYFSYDVKMKEKGDIPEGYSVSREKKERFSLILESASTNQTSMYLCASSLWGIRQVNTEAFFGQGTRLTVV.

This clone has just one count. This chain uses TRBV28 with TRBJ2-1; the D is unclear. V was cut by 6 bases and J by 0 bases, with 15 bases left in between. The CDR3 length is 16 residues. Germline V lookup: CDR1 MDHEN, CDR2 SYDVKM. As DNA, the CDR3 is TGTGCCAGCAGCCAAAAGCTCCCTAGCTCCTACAATGAGCAGTTCTTC. Amino acids: CASSQKLPSSYNEQFF. Full variable domain (rest looked up from reference TRBV28 and TRBJ2-1): DVKVTQSSRYLVKRTGEKVFLECVQDMDHENMFWYRQDPGLGLRLIYFSYDVKMKEKGDIPEGYSVSREKKERFSLILESASTNQTSMYLCASSQKLPSSYNEQFFGPGTRLTVL.

The chain has TRBV4-3 and TRBJ2-3; 12 nucleotides line up with TRBD2. With 1 base clipped from V and 3 bases from J, the junction kept 14 bases outside the gene matches. Germline CDR1 and CDR2: LGHNA and YSLEER. The CDR3 extends over 20 amino acids. In nucleotides, the CDR3 is TGCGCCAGCAGCCAAGCGTTTCGACTAGCGGGAGCCGGAGGTACAGATACGCAGTATTTT. Translation: CASSQAFRLAGAGGTDTQYF.

The rearrangement joins TRBV7-9 to TRBJ2-3; TRBD1 or TRBD2 may be the D gene (5 bases each). The V gene lost 5 bases and the J gene lost 6 bases, with 12 bases spanning the gap. Germline V gene data show CDR1 as SEHNR and CDR2 as FQNEAQ (reference sequence). The CDR3 covers 13 residues. CDR3: CASSLTRGDTQYF. The CDR3, as DNA: TGTGCCAGCAGCCTTACTAGGGGCGATACGCAGTATTTT.

This chain connects TRBV14 to TRBJ1-2; the D gene is possibly TRBD1 (5 bases). Trimming cost V 2 bases and J 4 bases, with 14 bases left between them. The germline gives CDR1 SGHDN, CDR2 FVKESK. This CDR3 has 15 amino acids. The CDR3 region is CASSQTGGRSYGYTF. CDR3 sequence (DNA): TGTGCCAGCAGCCAAACTGGGGGACGGAGCTATGGCTACACCTTC.

V usage is TRBV6-2 or TRBV6-3 and J usage is TRBJ1-1; possibly TRBD1 for D (5 bases). Germline assignment: CDR1 MNHEY and CDR2 SVGEGT. V lost 4 bases and J lost 11, with 20 bases in between. The CDR3 spans 14 residues. The CDR3 here is CASSSSGTSAAAFF. CDR3 DNA: TGTGCCAGCAGTTCCTCCGGGACGTCGGCGGCCGCTTTCTTT.

The V gene is TRBV20-1, the J gene TRBJ2-7; a possible D gene is TRBD1 (6 bases). The CDR3 length is 10 residues. Germline V CDR1 and CDR2: DFQATT, SNEGSKA (reference sequence). V lost 6 bases, J lost 3 bases, and 6 bases lay in between. CDR3 protein: CSAGGYEQYF. CDR3 nucleotide sequence: TGCAGTGCAGGGGGCTACGAGCAGTACTTC.

This clone was detected a few times. This chain uses TRBV11-1 with TRBJ2-7; D ambiguous. Germline CDR1 and CDR2: SGHAT and FQDESV (reference sequence). V lost 0 bases, J lost 3 bases, and 6 bases lay in between. The CDR3 consists of 13 residues. CDR3 residues: CASSLAPNYEQYF. The DNA of the CDR3 is TGTGCCAGCAGCTTAGCGCCTAACTACGAGCAGTACTTC.

This clone was counted once. This sequence joins TRBV5-1 and TRBJ2-1; 9 positions agree with TRBD1. The CDR3 consists of 15 residues. CDR1 and CDR2 from the germline V gene are SGHRS and YFSETQ. The ends lost 4 bases at V and 3 bases at J; junction bases unmatched: 5. The CDR3: CASSPDRGRYNEQFF. CDR3 DNA sequence: TGCGCCAGCAGCCCGGACAGGGGTCGCTACAATGAGCAGTTCTTC.

The genes are TRBV5-8 and TRBJ1-1, with D uncertain. CDR1 is SGHTS, CDR2 YDEGEE, per germline. This CDR3 contains 13 residues. V was trimmed by 0 bases and J by 3 bases, leaving 6 bases between them. CDR3 sequence (DNA): TGTGCCAGCAGCTTGGGCCGGGACACTGAAGCTTTCTTT. This codes for CASSLGRDTEAFF. The full variable domain, rest sourced from reference TRBV5-8 and TRBJ1-1, is EAGVTQSPTHLIKTRGQQATLRCSPISGHTSVYWYQQALGLGLQFLLWYDEGEERNRGNFPPRFSGRQFPNYSSELNVNALELEDSALYLCASSLGRDTEAFFGQGTRLTVV.

The chain is built from TRBV28 and TRBJ2-1, with D unclear. Germline V gene sequence: CDR1 MDHEN, CDR2 SYDVKM. This CDR3 comprises 15 residues. Trimming took off 9 bases at V and 0 bases at J, with 15 bases between the two ends. The CDR3 DNA sequence: TGTGCCAGTCAACGGAGTAGACTCTCCTACAATGAGCAGTTCTTC. Its protein is CASQRSRLSYNEQFF. Combining the CDR3 with reference TRBV28 and TRBJ2-1 gives the whole variable domain DVKVTQSSRYLVKRTGEKVFLECVQDMDHENMFWYRQDPGLGLRLIYFSYDVKMKEKGDIPEGYSVSREKKERFSLILESASTNQTSMYLCASQRSRLSYNEQFFGPGTRLTVL.

V usage is TRBV2 and J usage is TRBJ2-3, with 9 bases matching TRBD1. The trim removed 7 bases at V and 5 bases at J, leaving 4 bases unmatched. CDR1 and CDR2 from the germline V gene are SNHLY and FYNNEI. The CDR3 sequence is 13 residues long. The CDR3 protein is CASKGQGQDTQYF. CDR3 bases: TGTGCCAGCAAGGGACAGGGCCAAGATACGCAGTATTTT.

This clone appeared a single time. The chain couples TRBV3-1 (or the pseudogene TRBV3-2) to TRBJ2-5, with D unresolved. The germline V gene has CDR1 LGHDT and CDR2 YNNKEL (reference sequence). This CDR3 contains 13 residues. V lost 2 bases to trimming and J lost 7 bases, with 11 bases between them. CDR3 sequence (DNA): TGTGCCAGCAGCCAAATGATGCCGGGGACCCAGTACTTC. Translating gives CASSQMMPGTQYF.

The J gene is TRBJ2-7, the V gene TRBV21-1; the D call in the table, TRBD2, was not verified against the DNA. TRBV21-1 is a documented pseudogene. There are 17 residues in the CDR3. The CDR3 region is CASSSGLAPGGSYEQYF. The CDR3 bases are TGTGCCAGCAGCTCGGGACTAGCCCCGGGTGGCTCCTACGAGCAGTACTTC.

The gene calls are TRBV6-1 and TRBJ1-1, with D possibly being TRBD1 (6 bases). CDR1 and CDR2 (germline): MNHNS, SASEGT. V lost 2 bases to trimming and J lost 5 bases, with 15 bases between them. The CDR3 covers 15 residues. CDR3 region: CASSEYTSRGTEAFF. DNA of the CDR3: TGTGCCAGCAGTGAATATACTTCGAGGGGGACTGAAGCTTTCTTT.

The rearrangement joins TRBV19 to TRBJ1-1, with 7 bases aligning to TRBD1. Per the germline V gene, CDR1 is LNHDA and CDR2 is SQIVND (reference sequence). The CDR3 contains 15 residues. The ends lost 4 bases at V and 3 bases at J; junction bases unmatched: 8. This CDR3 is CASSTPQGTHTEAFF. DNA for the CDR3: TGTGCCAGTAGTACCCCACAGGGGACCCACACTGAAGCTTTCTTT.

The chain joins TRBV6-5 to TRBJ1-2, with no clear D. CDR3 length equals 13 residues. V lost 5 bases and J lost 8, with 15 bases in between. Per the germline V gene, CDR1 is MNHEY and CDR2 is SVGAGI. The CDR3 here is CASSPQLESGYTF. The CDR3, as DNA: TGTGCCAGCAGTCCGCAGTTGGAATCGGGCTACACCTTC.

The chain carries TRBV5-5 and TRBJ2-1; no definite D call. V was pared by 1 base and J by 8 bases, with 10 bases between. CDR3 length: 13 residues. Germline values: CDR1 SGHKS, CDR2 YYEKEE (reference sequence). CDR3 DNA: TGTGCCAGCAGCTTGTTAGGTCCCCATGAGCAGTTCTTC. It encodes CASSLLGPHEQFF.